These T cell receptor beta chains were read from a single sample in a study of T cell responses to AZD1222 COVID-19 vaccine. Some clones are missing from TCRdb's copy, which holds only in-frame ones; the method was immunoSEQ multiplex PCR. The sample contains tens of thousands of clones, around 88% of which appear only once. The sample consisted of peripheral blood, taken 28 days after the second AZD1222 dose. These receptors came from an adult who received the AZD1222 COVID-19 vaccine. CDR3s include the opening cysteine and the closing phenylalanine or tryptophan. A D gene is named only where the DNA matches it firmly. For some rows the clone size is stated as once, few or many, or as a class when expanded; others skip it.

v_gene	d_gene	abundance	j_gene	CDR3aa	CDR3nt
TRBV19	TRBD1	once	TRBJ1-1	CASSAPWGQGKNTEAFF	TGTGCCAGTAGTGCCCCATGGGGACAGGGGAAGAACACTGAAGCTTTCTTT
TRBV2	NA	NA	TRBJ2-7	CASGRQAYEQYF	TGTGCCAGCGGGAGACAGGCCTACGAGCAGTACTTC
TRBV30	NA	few	TRBJ1-6	CAWSVTSNSPLHF	TGTGCCTGGAGTGTAACCAGTAATTCACCCCTCCACTTT
TRBV29-1	NA	NA	TRBJ1-5	CSVEAKGGYSNQPQHF	TGCAGCGTTGAAGCTAAGGGGGGGTATAGCAATCAGCCCCAGCATTTT
TRBV7-2	TRBD2	NA	TRBJ2-3	CASSGTSGVRDTQYF	TGTGCCAGCAGCGGCACTAGCGGGGTTAGGGATACGCAGTATTTT
TRBV7-8	NA	NA	TRBJ2-7	CASSTVGGTTYEQYF	TGTGCCAGTAGTACAGTGGGGGGTACTACTTACGAGCAGTACTTC
TRBV5-1	NA	NA	TRBJ2-5	CASSQQETQYF	TGCGCCAGCAGCCAGCAGGAGACCCAGTACTTC
TRBV6-5	NA	NA	TRBJ2-1	CASSYGEIAYNEQFF	TGTGCCAGCAGTTATGGGGAAATCGCCTACAATGAGCAGTTCTTC
TRBV27	NA	NA	TRBJ2-2	CASSLSTTSGELFF	TGTGCCAGCAGTTTATCGACAACAAGCGGGGAGCTGTTTTTT
TRBV27	NA	NA	TRBJ1-2	CASSLDGGSGFYGYTF	TGTGCCAGCAGTTTAGACGGGGGCTCGGGTTTCTATGGCTACACCTTC
TRBV6-4	NA	NA	TRBJ2-1	CASSVLVNNEQFF	TGTGCCAGCAGTGTACTCGTTAACAATGAGCAGTTCTTC
TRBV10-3	NA	NA	TRBJ1-3	CAISGSRNSGNTIYF	TGTGCCATCAGTGGTTCCCGCAACTCTGGAAACACCATATATTTT
TRBV11-2	NA	NA	TRBJ1-1	CASSPIPGDTEAFF	TGTGCCAGCAGCCCTATCCCGGGGGACACTGAAGCTTTCTTT
TRBV9	TRBD1	NA	TRBJ1-3	CASSLRPGQAASGNTIYF	TGTGCCAGCAGCCTTAGGCCCGGACAGGCCGCTTCTGGAAACACCATATATTTT
TRBV19	NA	NA	TRBJ1-6	CASSISGVRGDSPLHF	TGTGCCAGTAGTATATCAGGCGTTAGAGGGGATTCACCCCTCCACTTT
TRBV7-2	NA	once	TRBJ2-5	CASSRQETQYF	TGTGCCAGCAGCCGACAAGAGACCCAGTACTTC
TRBV27	NA	NA	TRBJ2-5	CASSLGGFGQETQYF	TGTGCCAGCAGTTTAGGGGGTTTCGGCCAAGAGACCCAGTACTTC
TRBV7-2	TRBD1	NA	TRBJ1-1	CASSWDRGRTEAFF	TGTGCCAGCAGCTGGGACAGGGGAAGGACTGAAGCTTTCTTT
TRBV10-3	TRBD1	NA	TRBJ2-6	CAISSGQGRTYSGANVLTF	TGTGCCATCAGTTCCGGACAGGGCCGAACCTACTCTGGGGCCAACGTCCTGACTTTC
TRBV4-2	NA	NA	TRBJ1-2	CASSQVTGGYTF	TGTGCCAGCAGCCAAGTCACGGGTGGCTACACCTTC
TRBV19	NA	few	TRBJ1-5	CASSLSPYQVSNQPQHF	TGTGCCAGTAGCCTTTCCCCGTACCAGGTTAGCAATCAGCCCCAGCATTTT
TRBV28	NA	once	TRBJ1-2	CASSLKGAEGYTF	TGTGCCAGCAGTTTAAAGGGTGCGGAGGGCTACACCTTC
TRBV6-5	TRBD1	NA	TRBJ1-5	CASRTTGGGNQPQHF	TGTGCCAGCAGAACGACAGGGGGTGGCAATCAGCCCCAGCATTTT
TRBV27	NA	once	TRBJ1-6	CASSLKDSNSPLHF	TGTGCCAGCAGTCTTAAGGACAGTAATTCACCCCTCCACTTT
TRBV5-1	NA	NA	TRBJ2-2	CASSLGRGRNTGELFF	TGCGCCAGCAGCTTGGGGCGGGGGCGAAACACCGGGGAGCTGTTTTTT
TRBV28	TRBD1	NA	TRBJ2-7	CASIPGQRTYEQYF	TGTGCCAGCATTCCGGGACAGCGGACCTACGAGCAGTACTTC
TRBV4-1	TRBD1	NA	TRBJ2-5	CASSETGLGTQYF	TGCGCCAGCAGCGAGACAGGGTTGGGGACCCAGTACTTC
TRBV19	NA	once	TRBJ1-1	CASRSPGSYRTEAFF	TGTGCCAGTAGGTCCCCCGGCAGCTACAGGACTGAAGCTTTCTTT
TRBV5-4	TRBD1	once	TRBJ1-6	CASSPRTGLNSPLHF	TGTGCCAGCAGCCCACGGACAGGGCTTAATTCACCCCTCCACTTT
TRBV18	NA	NA	TRBJ2-7	CASSPGATYEQYF	TGTGCCAGCTCACCGGGGGCCACCTACGAGCAGTACTTC
TRBV4-3	TRBD1	NA	TRBJ2-1	CASSQDLDRDLLGEQFF	TGCGCCAGCAGCCAAGATCTCGACAGGGATCTGCTCGGTGAGCAGTTCTTC
TRBV28	TRBD1	NA	TRBJ1-5	CASSLMGQGGQPQHF	TGTGCCAGCAGTTTAATGGGACAGGGGGGTCAGCCCCAGCATTTT
TRBV11-3	NA	NA	TRBJ2-1	CASSVHNEQFF	TGTGCCAGCAGCGTCCACAATGAGCAGTTCTTC
TRBV10-3	NA	once	TRBJ2-7	CAISVPDRPAEQYF	TGTGCCATCAGTGTTCCGGACCGCCCTGCCGAGCAGTACTTC
TRBV6-2/TRBV6-3	TRBD1	NA	TRBJ1-2	CASSYGNRGPGYTF	TGTGCCAGCAGTTACGGGAACAGGGGGCCTGGCTACACCTTC
TRBV2	TRBD1	NA	TRBJ1-6	CASSGQGYINNSPLHF	TGTGCCAGCAGTGGACAGGGGTATATCAATAATTCACCCCTCCACTTT
TRBV3-1/TRBV3-2	NA	NA	TRBJ2-5	CASSQNEGETQYF	TGTGCCAGCAGCCAGAACGAGGGAGAGACCCAGTACTTC
TRBV6-5	NA	NA	TRBJ1-2	CASSYSGTSNYGYTF	TGTGCCAGCAGTTACTCTGGGACGTCTAACTATGGCTACACCTTC
TRBV5-6	TRBD1	NA	TRBJ1-6	CASSPPRQGAVSPLHF	TGTGCCAGCAGCCCACCTCGACAGGGGGCCGTTTCACCCCTCCACTTT
TRBV7-9	NA	NA	TRBJ1-2	CASSLDVSPGVGGYTF	TGTGCCAGCAGCTTAGACGTTTCCCCCGGGGTAGGAGGCTACACCTTC
TRBV11-2	NA	NA	TRBJ1-1	CASSVNHLNTEAFF	TGTGCCAGCAGCGTAAATCATCTGAACACTGAAGCTTTCTTT
TRBV5-1	NA	NA	TRBJ1-3	CASSLAGGSGNTIYF	TGCGCCAGCAGCTTGGCCGGAGGTTCTGGAAACACCATATATTTT
TRBV6-5	TRBD1	NA	TRBJ2-5	CASSYDPGQSYF	TGTGCCAGCAGTTACGACCCGGGACAGTCTTACTTC
TRBV30	NA	once	TRBJ1-2	CAWSSSTVGGYTF	TGTGCCTGGAGTAGCTCCACGGTGGGCGGCTACACCTTC
TRBV10-3	TRBD1	once	TRBJ1-2	CAIRDGQGGYGYTF	TGTGCCATCAGGGACGGACAGGGAGGGTATGGCTACACCTTC
TRBV12-3/TRBV12-4	NA	few	TRBJ2-7	CASSPTGYGEQYF	TGTGCCAGCAGTCCCACAGGGTACGGCGAGCAGTACTTC